Listed here is a single T cell receptor beta chain. Its antigen specificity is not known. This may be a read error: a much more frequent sequence differs by one nucleotide. Library preparation employed 5' RACE. A second PCR of about 6 to 11 cycles was performed with a sample-barcoded 5' primer and a J-beta primer mix. A template-switch 5' adaptor carrying 12 random nucleotides introduced a unique molecular identifier onto each TCR beta cDNA molecule. Each sample yielded at least 2.5 million CDR3-containing paired-end reads. All of the RNA was converted into first-strand cDNA using the Mint cDNA synthesis kit, with a TRBC-specific oligonucleotide serving as the primer. Following uracil-DNA glycosylase treatment, all cDNA underwent a first 18-cycle PCR with the universal primers M1SS and BC2_uni_R. The authors' analysis ran thus. Each sample was normalized by randomly selecting 1 million high-quality reads, each carrying a distinct molecular identifier. Instead of being binned into consensus sequences, reads with shared molecular identifiers were discarded. CDR3 identification, clonotype clustering and error correction used MiTCR with a Q25 quality threshold and the strictest error-elimination algorithm. Lower-bound total TCR beta diversity was estimated with a nonparametric unseen species model using Euler transformation. TCRdb trimmed the raw reads at Q25, called clones with MiXCR and kept productive beta chains. Rows with a matching CDR3 protein are joined into one entry that keeps the most common DNA and genes. Here the V and J calls rest on TCRdb's processing, not on the authors' analysis. The sample data list roughly 1.9 million distinct CDR3 sequences, and about two fifths of these were observed just once. The ten largest clones add up to 23% of the sample.

The donors were a few dozen Caucasian individuals from Russia, aged roughly 6 to 100 years, who were systemically healthy. Each donor gave ten milliliters of peripheral blood, drawn into EDTA-treated Vacutainer tubes. Ficoll-Paque density-gradient centrifugation was used to isolate PBMCs, with at least 6 million obtained per sample. Total RNA, at least 6 micrograms per sample, was extracted from PBMCs with Trizol reagent. For every donor, an aliquot of PBMCs went through flow cytometry to measure the percentages of naive CD45RAhigh/CD27high T cells. This sample stems from a study of blood T cells in healthy people across ages (dated by TCRdb to between 2014 and 2016). The study in broad terms: In model experiments, template switching captured about one uniquely barcoded TCR beta cDNA molecule for every two T cells. For two donors (one aged 18 to 29 and one aged 80 or older), the study analyzed two additional independent replicas of 1 million unique cDNA reads from the same blood draw. To avoid experimental bias, donors of different ages were spread randomly across the sequencing lanes. Age-related changes in TCR beta repertoire diversity were measured in the study by deep sequencing normalized with unique cDNA molecular identifiers. Four age groups were formed from the donors: young (average approximately 16 years), middle-aged (just under 40), aged (about 62) and long-lived (more than 75). Results the study describes overall, beyond this receptor: Compared with the aged group, the long-lived group had more naive CD4+ T cells, fewer expanded clones and increased TCR diversity, a pattern suggesting age selection. Estimates of total diversity based on one million sequenced T cells were considered lower bounds and underestimates. A strong correlation was found between observed TCR beta diversity and the percentage of naive T cells measured by flow cytometry. Bulk unsorted PBMC profiling prevented conclusive comparison of naive and antigen-experienced compartments. The CMV infection status of donors was not known, potentially confounding age-related changes in expanded clonotypes. Observed TCR beta diversity per million T cells fell roughly linearly with age, and a significant reduction was already apparent by age about 43.

The CDR3 runs 11 residues from the cysteine to the phenylalanine. Kept here is only the CDR3 DNA, which spans 33 bases and is read in frame from base 1. At the junction V is shortened by 5 bases and J by 12 bases, with 12 bases in between. Via the germline V gene, CDR1 is SGDLS and CDR2 YYNGEE. Source material: blood. Recombination joined TRBV9 with TRBJ2-1, with the D gene call left open. This TCR was sampled from a human donor in good health. The nucleotide sequence is TGTGCCAGCAGTATTAGAGATGGGCAGTTCTTC. This encodes CASSIRDGQFF.